This T cell receptor beta chain was documented in a study of shared clonotypes between healthy human individuals (dated by TCRdb to the early 2020s). With respect to the entire study: The cohort comprised a couple of women and three men aged 18 to 49 years. For each donor, CD4 naive and CD4 memory were each given three plates, CD8 naive was given two plates, and CD8 memory was given one plate. To estimate repertoire size and how much clonotype sharing occurs between individuals, the study deeply sequenced the blood TCR repertoires of a handful of healthy adults. To increase sequencing depth and limit assay-specific biases, different laboratories used diverse techniques to prepare libraries and sequence TCR repertoires. Per donor, leukapheresis produced somewhere between about 0.9 and 10 billion PBMCs.

In regard to this clone: Its antigen remains undetermined. One base away there is no much larger clone; base qualities are not given.

CD8 naive samples were obtained by positive selection for CCR7 among CD45RO-negative cells, yielding a CD45RA+CCR7+ population from which TemRA cells were excluded. The donors were healthy, HIV-negative adults who had no recently reported acute infections or vaccinations. Every donor was a Caucasian adult residing in Nashville, Tennessee, USA. Blood was collected by leukapheresis, and PBMCs were isolated by Ficoll-Histopaque density gradient centrifugation and then cryopreserved in liquid nitrogen vapor phase. Analytical flow cytometry was used to check the purity and quantity of each magnetically sorted T cell population. Genomic DNA was isolated from each sorted fraction and quantified by UV absorbance on a Nanodrop 2000c. Using the deep immunoSEQ assay, multiplex PCR amplified TCR CDR3 regions from genomic DNA. Extracted genomic DNA from each cell subset was spread evenly across all wells of several immunoSEQ 96-well plates, with each plate serving as a replicate. Each replicate PCR for sorted subsets received approximately 220 ng genomic DNA, equal to roughly 33,000 T cell genomes. Purified libraries were measured with a Qubit 3.0 fluorometer, size-checked on a Bioanalyzer 2100, and measured again with the KAPA Library Quantification kit. Every immunoSEQ 96-well plate was sequenced on a dedicated single-read 150-cycle Illumina NextSeq 550 flow cell. As for how the authors treated the data: The immunoSEQ output contained only junctional sequences without quality scores, so filtering could not match that applied to full-length reads. Sequences were annotated with PyIR, a Python wrapper for IgBLAST v1.9, and V/J genes and CDR3 were assigned using IMGT germline references. Reads were removed for weak V/J assignments (E-value above 1e-6), missing CDR3, stop codons, out-of-frame junctions, or ambiguous translated residues. A V3J clonotype was defined by an identical inferred V gene, J gene, and CDR3 amino acid sequence. Percentage overlap between repertoires was calculated by dividing the number of shared unique clonotypes by the size of the smaller repertoire. RTK rarefaction, the Chao1 estimator, and Recon v2.1 estimates of unobserved clonotypes were used to assess repertoire richness. Generation probabilities for all TCRbeta clonotypes obtained by the gDNA method from several donors were computed using OLGA. The table was pulled from immuneACCESS by TCRdb, which kept in-frame rearrangements only. Such tables lose some clones; where checked, under half of the loss comes from unresolved V genes, and the rest has no known cause. V and J calls plus clone size are reproduced from that table; the DNA served to infer D and trimming. This sample holds millions of clones; about 95% were observed only once. The biggest ten clones account for around 1.1% of the sample.

V drops 6 bases and J drops 8 bases, leaving 19 bases in between. Measured from the cysteine to the phenylalanine, the CDR3 is 13 residues long. Of all the DNA, just the CDR3 is kept, 39 bases in frame from base 1. The germline V gene supplies CDR1 SQVTM and CDR2 ANQGSEA. The paper as a whole reports these results and caveats: Sampling was restricted to blood, and TCR repertoires in tissues likely differ from the TCR repertoires found in blood. Clonotypes shared by all four sorted-subset donors showed higher generation probabilities than non-shared clonotypes. The genetic and exposure-history diversity represented was limited by the small number of donors. Naive subsets generally had larger estimated clonotype richness than memory subsets. Even with the large sequencing depth, rarefaction of the sorted-subset datasets indicated that sequencing was incomplete. Across four donors, 4.5% to 6.5% of naive CD4, 3.5% of naive CD8, around 2.5% of memory CD4, and 0.3% to 0.45% of memory CD8 clonotypes were shared. Pairwise subsampling led to the expectation that sequencing depth would affect the degree of clonotype sharing among donors.

The sample consisted of naive CD8+ T cells sorted from blood. Interpreted using the paper, the cell subset or site label stands for: CD45RA+CCR7+. The sequence is built from TRBV29-1 and TRBJ1-2; a tentative D match to TRBD1 spans 5 bases. The sequence came from a man aged 18 to 35 in good health. The CDR3 has the sequence CSVPSSRGWGYTF. Here is the DNA: TGCAGCGTCCCCTCCTCGAGGGGATGGGGCTACACCTTC.